These 28 T cell receptor beta chains share one sample of origin, sequenced in a study of tumor and adjacent non-tumor tissue in lung cancer. TCRbeta libraries were built with three rounds of nested PCR, modified from ARM-PCR. Using its own MiXCR run on the multiplex PCR reads, TCRdb lists one record per CDR3 protein. The repertoire consists of some 80,000 distinct CDR3 sequences, with roughly 80% occurring once and the leading ten covering 40% to 65%. RNA was extracted from bulk tissue without any cell sorting. More than 3 cm separated this lung sample from the edge of the tumor. Sequences were obtained from distant non-tumor lung tissue. The receptors shown here come from a man aged 60 to 75 with non-small cell lung cancer.

This clonotype was counted a few times. The junction does not match germline at one end; this may be a read error. The chain couples TRBV11-3 to TRBJ2-6; tentative D call: TRBD1 (5 bases). Germline CDR1 and CDR2: SGHNT and YENEEA. The CDR3 is 16 amino acids. As DNA, the CDR3 is TGTGCCAGCAGTTTAGAATCCAGCACTGGGGCGAACGTCCTGACTTTC. Its translation is CASSLESSTGANVLTF.

This clonotype was found many times. The chain couples TRBV28 to TRBJ2-7; the match to TRBD1 covers 10 bases. This CDR3 spans 14 amino acids. The ends lost 7 bases at V and 4 bases at J; junction bases unmatched: 7. CDR1 MDHEN and CDR2 SYDVKM come from the germline V gene. As DNA, the CDR3 is TGTGCCAGCAATTTGGGACAGGGGTTTTACGAGCAGTACTTC. It is translated as CASNLGQGFYEQYF.

The chain uses TRBV5-6 and TRBJ2-1; 10 nucleotides align to TRBD1. The V gene's germline CDR1 is SGHDT and CDR2 YYEEEE. The CDR3 has 16 amino acids. V lost 9 bases, J lost 2 bases, and 11 bases stayed unmatched. CDR3 DNA sequence: TGTGCCAATAGTCAGGACAGGGGGGAAGCCTACAATGAGCAGTTCTTC. Protein product: CANSQDRGEAYNEQFF.

V gene TRBV12-3 or TRBV12-4 combines with J gene TRBJ2-3, with 8 bases that match TRBD1. The ends lost 4 bases at V and 11 bases at J; junction bases unmatched: 17. The CDR3 has 16 amino acids. CDR3 sequence: CASSSGTGVNTERQYF. CDR3 DNA: TGTGCCAGCAGTTCCGGGACAGGCGTAAACACAGAAAGGCAGTATTTT.

Many counts were recorded for this clonotype. The rearrangement links TRBV20-1 to TRBJ2-1, with 9 bases aligning to TRBD2. CDR3 length: 15 amino acids. In germline, CDR1 is DFQATT, CDR2 SNEGSKA (reference sequence). Trimming took 1 base from V and 0 from J; bases not matched to a gene: 1. In DNA, the CDR3 is TGCAGTGCTAGAGGACTAGCGGACTCCTACAATGAGCAGTTCTTC. Amino acid sequence: CSARGLADSYNEQFF.

As concerns this clonotype: Here the CDR3 omits its conserved ending phenylalanine or tryptophan, so a read error is the likely source. The CDR3 region has the DNA TGTGCCAGCTGCTTAGGCCCGGCAGGGGCTGGGAACACCATATATTAT. Protein product: CASCLGPAGAGNTIYY. The rearrangement joins TRBV13 to TRBJ1-3, with TRBD1 as a possible D gene (6 bases). This CDR3 spans 16 amino acids. Germline values: CDR1 PRHDT, CDR2 FYEKMQ (reference sequence).

Details on this clonotype: The junction shows a germline mismatch at one end, possibly a read error. This chain links TRBV11-2 with TRBJ1-2; D unresolved. This CDR3 is 15 amino acids long. Per the germline V gene, CDR1 is SGHAT and CDR2 is FQNNGV. CDR3 DNA sequence: TGTGTCAGCAGCTTAATGATGGTGAATTATTACGGCTACACCTTC. Translating gives CVSSLMMVNYYGYTF.

This clonotype has just one count. The gene calls are TRBV6-1 and TRBJ1-5; D unclear. V lost 9 bases to trimming and J lost 8 bases, with 17 bases between them. The CDR3 has 13 residues. Germline assignment: CDR1 MNHNS and CDR2 SASEGT. The DNA for the CDR3 is TGTGCCAGATGTGCTACACTTTATGAGCCCCAGCATTTT. Amino acid sequence: CARCATLYEPQHF.

Worth noting for this clonotype: The missing conserved phenylalanine or tryptophan at the end of this CDR3 makes a read error likely. No DNA is shown, since the ends of the CDR3 on it are uncertain; the CDR3 is the one TCRdb lists. V usage is TRBV20-1 and J usage is TRBJ1-5. From its first to its last residue, the CDR3 has 15 amino acids. Germline CDR1 DFQATT, CDR2 SNEGSKA (reference sequence). The CDR3 region is CSARDSTEGNQPQHI.

As concerns this clonotype: One end of the junction varies from germline; a read error may be responsible. The chain couples TRBV6-5 to TRBJ2-1; maybe TRBD1 (5 bases). Germline-derived CDR1 and CDR2 are MNHEY and SVGAGI. This CDR3 is built from 17 residues. The CDR3 loop is CASSYSYRSSSYNEQLF. The CDR3 DNA is TGTGCCAGCAGTTACTCGTACAGGTCAAGCTCCTACAATGAGCAGTTATTC.

Points on this clonotype: Because it lacks the conserved phenylalanine or tryptophan at the end, this CDR3 is likely a read error. This sequence joins TRBV20-1 and TRBJ2-1; 9 nucleotides align to TRBD2. The length of the CDR3 is 14 residues. V dropped 1 base and J dropped 8; count of bases not matched to a gene: 6. Per germline, CDR1 DFQATT and CDR2 SNEGSKA (reference sequence). The CDR3 nucleotides read TGCAGTGCTAGAGGACTAGCGGATTACCATGAGCAGTTCATC. This codes for CSARGLADYHEQFI.

The gene calls are TRBV20-1 and TRBJ1-5, with 7 bases identical to TRBD1. The germline V gene has CDR1 DFQATT and CDR2 SNEGSKA (reference sequence). J lost 5 bases, V lost 2 bases, and 3 bases had no gene match. The CDR3 length is 13 residues. In DNA form, the CDR3 reads TGCAGTGCTAGAAACCAGGGGGATCAGCCCCAGCATTTT. This codes for CSARNQGDQPQHF.

Points on this clonotype: Being one base from a much bigger clone, this may be a read error. The chain employs TRBV5-5 and TRBJ2-7, with TRBD2 matching 8 bases. This CDR3 region has 18 residues. Germline V gene data show CDR1 as SGHKS and CDR2 as YYEKEE (reference sequence). V lost 0 bases to trimming and J lost 7 bases; unmatched junction nucleotides: 18. CDR3 sequence: CASSLDPTSERGSGEQYF. The CDR3 DNA follows: TGTGCCAGCAGCTTGGACCCGACTAGCGAAAGGGGCAGCGGGGAGCAGTACTTC. Complete variable domain (other parts from reference TRBV5-5 and TRBJ2-7): DAGVTQSPTHLIKTRGQQVTLRCSPISGHKSVSWYQQVLGQGPQFIFQYYEKEERGRGNFPDRFSARQFPNYSSELNVNALLLGDSALYLCASSLDPTSERGSGEQYFGPGTRLTVT.

The chain employs TRBV11-2 and TRBJ1-6; D unclear. V was cut by 1 base and J by 18 bases, with 22 bases left in between. Germline assignment: CDR1 SGHAT and CDR2 FQNNGV. CDR3 size: 15 residues. CDR3 DNA: TGTGCCAGCAGCTTAGGAGGAGACAATAATTCACCCTCCCACTTT. Translating it yields CASSLGGDNNSPSHF. The variable domain in full, completed from reference TRBV11-2 and TRBJ1-6, reads EAGVAQSPRYKIIEKRQSVAFWCNPISGHATLYWYQQILGQGPKLLIQFQNNGVVDDSQLPKDRFSAERLKGVDSTLKIQPAKLEDSAVYLCASSLGGDNNSPSHFGNGTRLTVT.

The V and J genes are TRBV20-1 and TRBJ2-7; no clear D gene. The germline V gene encodes CDR1 DFQATT and CDR2 SNEGSKA (reference sequence). This CDR3 is built from 15 residues. Trimming took 6 bases from V and 2 from J, leaving 20 bases between them. Here the CDR3 reads CSAAARAFGTYEQYF. The CDR3 nucleotides read TGCAGTGCCGCCGCAAGGGCATTCGGAACCTACGAGCAGTACTTC.

The CDR3 DNA sequence: TGTGCCAGCTGTCAACCGGGACAGGGGGCCTTCGAGCAGTACTTC. Translating it yields CASCQPGQGAFEQYF. The gene calls are TRBV12-3 or TRBV12-4 and TRBJ2-7, with 12 bases that match TRBD1. CDR3 size: 15 residues. V trimming: 8 bases; J trimming: 6 bases; junction bases outside the gene matches: 11.

J is TRBJ2-3 and V is TRBV20-1; 11 nucleotides match TRBD2. The ends lost 7 bases at V and 7 bases at J; junction bases unmatched: 7. Germline V gene lookup returns CDR1 DFQATT and CDR2 SNEGSKA (reference sequence). The CDR3 has 13 amino acids. CDR3 residues: CSVVLAGVNTQYF. The CDR3 DNA follows: TGCAGTGTTGTACTAGCGGGAGTAAATACGCAGTATTTT.

This clonotype was seen a single time. This sequence may be a read error, since a much larger clone differs from it by one base. The rearrangement joins TRBV7-8 to TRBJ1-5, with TRBD1 as a possible D gene (5 bases). The germline V gene has CDR1 SGHVS and CDR2 FQNEAQ. This CDR3 has 13 residues. Trimming pared 2 bases from V and 5 bases from J, leaving 7 bases between. The CDR3 region has the DNA TGTGCCAGCAGCTTACAGGGATATCAGCCCCAGCATTTT. Amino acids: CASSLQGYQPQHF.

As to this clonotype: An end of the junction differs from the germline gene, which may be a read error. The chain has TRBV20-1 and TRBJ1-1; the D gene is possibly TRBD1 (6 bases). The CDR3 spans 15 residues. Germline CDR1 reads DFQATT; CDR2 reads SNEGSKA (reference sequence). The CDR3 bases are TGCTGTGCTTTCAAGACAGGAGGAGGGGATTGGTCGGCTTTCTTT. Translated: CCAFKTGGGDWSAFF.

This sequence joins TRBV29-1 and TRBJ2-7; D gene ambiguous. Trimming removed 1 base from V and 1 base from J, with 8 bases in between. The CDR3 contains 13 residues. Germline values: CDR1 SQVTM, CDR2 ANQGSEA. The CDR3 here is CSVEVSDSYEQYF. The CDR3 DNA reads TGCAGCGTTGAAGTGTCGGATTCCTACGAGCAGTACTTC.

About this clonotype: At one boundary the junction diverges from the germline segment, which might be a read error. This chain uses TRBV6-5 with TRBJ1-1; 10 bases agree with TRBD1. Germline V lookup: CDR1 MNHEY, CDR2 SVGAGI. There are 18 residues in the CDR3. The CDR3 sequence is CANSSLGRQGAGVTEAFF. CDR3 in DNA: TGTGCCAACAGTTCCCTAGGACGACAGGGGGCAGGTGTCACTGAAGCTTTCTTT.

Worth noting for this clonotype: A much bigger clone sits one base away, suggesting this may be a read error. The gene calls are TRBV20-1 and TRBJ2-3, with 8 nucleotides matching TRBD2. Germline values: CDR1 DFQATT, CDR2 SNEGSKA (reference sequence). The CDR3 has 16 amino acids. The trim removed 3 bases at V and 2 bases at J, leaving 10 bases unmatched. The CDR3 loop reads CSASAFSGTYTDTQYF. The CDR3 DNA reads as TGCAGTGCTAGCGCCTTTAGCGGGACTTACACAGATACGCAGTATTTT.

This clonotype was picked up a small number of times. Given a much more abundant clone one base away, this may be a read error. The V and J genes are TRBV7-9 and TRBJ2-7; the match to TRBD2 covers 9 bases. This CDR3 is built from 13 residues. Germline V gene data show CDR1 as SEHNR and CDR2 as FQNEAQ (reference sequence). The CDR3 DNA follows: TGTGTCAGCAGCAAACTAGCGGGCCACGAGCAGTACTTC. Encoded protein: CVSSKLAGHEQYF.

With respect to this clonotype: One end of the junction is discordant with germline, which a read error may explain. V gene TRBV12-3 or TRBV12-4 combines with J gene TRBJ2-6, with D tentatively TRBD2 (6 bases). The CDR3 spans 17 residues. The CDR3 DNA reads as TGTTCCAGCAGATCGGGACTCCATATCTCTGGGGCCAACGTCCTGACTTTC. It is translated as CSSRSGLHISGANVLTF.

This clonotype was seen at least ten times. The chain has TRBV11-2 and TRBJ2-3; the D call may be TRBD1 or TRBD2 (10 bases each). CDR1 and CDR2 (germline): SGHAT, FQNNGV. Trimming took off 5 bases at V and 5 bases at J, with 29 bases between the two ends. This CDR3 is built from 19 residues. CDR3 in DNA: TGTGCCAGCAGCCCGAGACAGGGGGCGGCTAGCGGGAGAATAGATACGCAGTATTTT. Protein sequence: CASSPRQGAASGRIDTQYF.

The gene calls are TRBV30 and TRBJ2-5, with D perhaps TRBD2 (6 bases). The ends were cut back, 4 bases at V and 7 bases at J, with 16 bases in the middle. The CDR3 extends over 13 amino acids. The germline V gene encodes CDR1 GTSNPN and CDR2 SVGIG (reference sequence). CDR3 nucleotide sequence: TGTGCCTGGACCAAGGGTGGAGCGGGGACCCAGTACTTC. This translates into CAWTKGGAGTQYF.

In the case of this clonotype: A much more abundant neighbour one base away suggests this may be a read error. This sequence joins TRBV28 and TRBJ1-4; a possible D gene is TRBD1 (6 bases). The CDR3 is made up of 14 amino acids. Germline V gene data show CDR1 as MDHEN and CDR2 as SYDVKM. With 7 bases removed from V and 7 bases from J, the gap between germline ends came to 16 bases. The CDR3 coding sequence is TGTGCCAGCACCTGGTCCAGAGGGGGTGAAAAACTGTTTTTT. The encoded protein is CASTWSRGGEKLFF. The whole variable domain, remainder taken from reference TRBV28 and TRBJ1-4, is DVKVTQSSRYLVKRTGEKVFLECVQDMDHENMFWYRQDPGLGLRLIYFSYDVKMKEKGDIPEGYSVSREKKERFSLILESASTNQTSMYLCASTWSRGGEKLFFGSGTQLSVL.

The sample holds one count of this clonotype. An end of the junction does not agree with germline; a read error may underlie this. The rearrangement links TRBV11-3 to TRBJ1-6; D is unresolved. CDR1 SGHNT and CDR2 YENEEA come from the germline V gene. The CDR3 contains 12 residues. The CDR3 here is CPSSDGYPPLHF. CDR3 DNA: TGTCCAAGCAGCGACGGTTATCCACCCCTCCACTTC.